The 23 T cell receptor beta chains in this list originate from one sample, sequenced in a study of T cell repertoires in cytomegalovirus infection. These TCRs' antigens remain unknown. Each CDR3 protein gets one entry after TCRdb re-called the reads with MiXCR. This table has about 830,000 distinct CDR3 sequences, approximately 32% appearing once. Sequencing was performed on cultured CD8+ T cells from PBMCs, taken from culture after CMV antigen stimulation. The receptor source for this set is a human donor in good health (CMV status not recorded). Some clones in this sample may be carry-over from other donors' samples.

Only a few counts were recorded for this clonotype. This sequence joins TRBV6-2 or TRBV6-3 and TRBJ1-4; D remains ambiguous. Looked up from germline, CDR1 is MNHEY and CDR2 is SVGEGT. Between the trimmed V and J ends, which lost 5 bases and 8 bases, there was a span of 9 bases. The CDR3 runs 12 residues. The DNA of the CDR3 is TGTGCCAGCAGTCCCTTTCTGGAAAAACTGTTTTTT. This gives the protein CASSPFLEKLFF.

This clonotype has just a few counts. This chain connects TRBV7-9 to TRBJ2-7; 7 bases line up with TRBD2. CDR1 is SEHNR and CDR2 is FQNEAQ in the germline V gene (reference sequence). The CDR3 consists of 17 residues. Losses at the gene ends were 5 bases for V and 2 bases for J; bases not matched to a gene: 15. CDR3 in amino acids: CASSPSGGKRAAYEQYF. CDR3 DNA sequence: TGTGCCAGCAGCCCCTCGGGGGGAAAGCGGGCAGCCTACGAGCAGTACTTC.

This clonotype turned up a few times. This chain connects TRBV7-6 to TRBJ1-1; 10 bases align to TRBD1. This CDR3 is 16 amino acids long. The germline V gene encodes CDR1 SGHVS and CDR2 FNYEAQ. V lost 8 bases to trimming and J lost 1 base; unmatched junction nucleotides: 10. CDR3: CASFKTGGAGNTEAFF. DNA of the CDR3: TGTGCCAGCTTCAAGACAGGGGGCGCCGGGAACACTGAAGCTTTCTTT. Full variable domain (rest looked up from reference TRBV7-6 and TRBJ1-1): GAGVSQSPRYKVTKRGQDVALRCDPISGHVSLYWYRQALGQGPEFLTYFNYEAQQDKSGLPNDRFSAERPEGSISTLTIQRTEQRDSAMYRCASFKTGGAGNTEAFFGQGTRLTVV.

This clonotype was seen a few times. The chain has TRBV6-5 and TRBJ2-7; no firm D call. The CDR3 runs to 14 residues. Trimming shortened V by 0 bases and J by 4 bases, and 10 bases separated the two germline ends. Germline CDR1 MNHEY, CDR2 SVGAGI. The CDR3 here is CASSYSMAAYEQYF. CDR3 DNA: TGTGCCAGCAGTTACTCGATGGCAGCATACGAGCAGTACTTC.

In the case of this clonotype: Here the CDR3 omits its conserved ending phenylalanine or tryptophan, so a read error is the likely source. The rearrangement joins TRBV6-2 or TRBV6-3 to TRBJ1-1; D is uncertain. With 7 bases removed from V and 8 bases from J, the gap between germline ends came to 14 bases. The CDR3 is made up of 12 amino acids. CDR1 MNHEY and CDR2 SVGEGT come from the germline V gene. Here the CDR3 reads CASTLADGEAFL. CDR3 coding DNA: TGTGCCAGCACCCTAGCAGACGGCGAAGCTTTCTTA.

Regarding this clonotype: An end of the junction does not agree with germline; a read error may underlie this. The chain has TRBV12-3 or TRBV12-4 and TRBJ2-1; D uncertain. The CDR3 extends over 14 amino acids. CDR3 in amino acids: CASIGPPSYNEQLF. CDR3 coding DNA: TGTGCCAGCATAGGTCCGCCCTCCTACAATGAGCAGCTCTTC.

The chain recombines TRBV20-1 with TRBJ1-6; 11 nucleotides match TRBD1. Germline loops: CDR1 DFQATT, CDR2 SNEGSKA (reference sequence). Unmatched junction bases numbered 11, after V lost 0 bases and J lost 1 base. The CDR3 runs 20 residues. CDR3 sequence reads: CSARDLAGTGGRSYNSPLHF. In DNA form, the CDR3 reads TGCAGTGCTAGAGATTTAGCGGGGACAGGGGGGAGATCCTATAATTCACCCCTCCACTTT.

In its sample, this clonotype was seen a few times. The chain has TRBV4-1 and TRBJ1-1; a possible D gene is TRBD1 (5 bases). The CDR3 runs to 15 residues. V lost 2 bases and J 8 bases, leaving 18 bases between the germline ends. CDR1 MGHRA and CDR2 YSYEKL come from the germline V gene. CDR3 amino acids: CASSQHGGGSKEAFF. The CDR3 DNA is TGCGCCAGCAGCCAACACGGGGGAGGGAGTAAAGAAGCTTTCTTT.

This clonotype was seen once. V gene TRBV28 combines with J gene TRBJ2-7; possibly TRBD1 for D (6 bases). The CDR3 sequence is 14 residues long. The V gene lost 1 base and the J gene lost 5 bases, with 12 bases spanning the gap. CDR1 and CDR2 from the germline V gene are MDHEN and SYDVKM. This chain's CDR3 is CASSLFTGRNEQYV. The CDR3 DNA reads TGTGCCAGCAGTTTATTTACAGGGCGCAACGAGCAGTACGTC.

CDR3 DNA: TGCAGTGCTCTCCTCCGGGACAGTCCGAATCAGCCCCAGCATTTT. The encoded protein is CSALLRDSPNQPQHF. This chain uses TRBV20-1 with TRBJ1-5, with 7 bases that match TRBD1. This CDR3 is built from 15 residues. From germline, CDR1 is DFQATT and CDR2 SNEGSKA (reference sequence). V gave up 5 bases and J gave up 4 bases; unmatched junction bases: 11.

This clonotype appeared many times. V gene TRBV7-6 combines with J gene TRBJ1-1; no reliable D call. V dropped 2 bases and J dropped 8 bases, with 9 bases sitting between them. The CDR3 spans 12 residues. CDR1 is SGHVS, CDR2 FNYEAQ, per germline. The CDR3 is CASSLLSGEAFF. The CDR3 DNA is TGTGCCAGCAGCTTATTATCGGGCGAAGCTTTCTTT.

The gene calls are TRBV6-2 or TRBV6-3 and TRBJ2-2, with no clear D. The CDR3 has 13 amino acids. V lost 2 bases and J lost 5, with 6 bases in between. Germline assignment: CDR1 MNHEY and CDR2 SVGEGT. The chain's CDR3 is CASSYGLTGELFF. Written as DNA, the CDR3 is TGTGCCAGCAGTTACGGTCTTACCGGGGAGCTGTTTTTT.

This clonotype was counted between two and nine times. The chain couples TRBV27 to TRBJ1-2, with TRBD1 identical over 8 bases. The junction had 8 bases not matched to a gene; V was cut back by 4 bases and J by 4 bases. CDR3 length: 15 amino acids. Germline CDR1 MNHEY, CDR2 SMNVEV (reference sequence). The CDR3 reads CASSSQPGQAYGYTF. CDR3 coding DNA: TGTGCCAGCAGTTCACAACCGGGACAGGCCTATGGCTACACCTTC.

This clonotype came up a few times. This chain uses TRBV6-2 or TRBV6-3 with TRBJ2-1, with no clear D. Germline lookup yields CDR1 MNHEY and CDR2 SVGEGT. V lost 6 bases and J 3 bases, leaving 6 bases between the germline ends. This CDR3 spans 12 amino acids. In DNA, the CDR3 is TGTGCCAGCAGCGTTATCTACAATGAGCAGTTCTTC. It specifies CASSVIYNEQFF.

The chain recombines TRBV6-6 with TRBJ2-1; 9 bases align to TRBD2. Looked up from germline, CDR1 is MNHNY and CDR2 is SVGAGI (reference sequence). CDR3 length: 19 amino acids. V trimming: 2 bases; J trimming: 0 bases; junction bases outside the gene matches: 11. This chain's CDR3 is CASSYTGILRGGSYNEQFF. The CDR3 bases are TGTGCCAGCAGTTACACGGGGATTTTGCGGGGGGGCTCCTACAATGAGCAGTTCTTC.

The J gene is TRBJ1-3, the V gene TRBV7-9; D is ambiguous. The length of the CDR3 is 14 residues. The germline V and J ends were trimmed by 7 bases and 8 bases, with 18 bases remaining between them. The germline gives CDR1 SEHNR, CDR2 FQNEAQ (reference sequence). The CDR3 DNA follows: TGTGCCAGCAACACTCGCCGATTCGGAGACACCATATATTTT. Translation: CASNTRRFGDTIYF.

As to this clonotype: With a much larger clone just one base away, this may be a read error. The J gene is TRBJ1-5, the V gene TRBV7-3; D might be TRBD1 (6 bases). This CDR3 has 15 residues. Germline lookup yields CDR1 SGHTA and CDR2 FQGTGA. DNA for the CDR3: TGTGCCAGCAGCTTAGGGGGCTGGGGCAATCAGCCCCTGCATTTT. Protein: CASSLGGWGNQPLHF.

This clonotype was counted only a few times. This chain links TRBV7-9 with TRBJ2-7, with a weak D call TRBD2 (6 bases). The germline V gene encodes CDR1 SEHNR and CDR2 FQNEAQ (reference sequence). V lost 2 bases to trimming and J lost 5 bases, with 16 bases between them. CDR3 size: 15 residues. CDR3 in amino acids: CASSLQGGRGDEQYF. CDR3 coding DNA: TGTGCCAGCAGCTTACAGGGAGGACGGGGAGACGAGCAGTACTTC.

The chain couples TRBV12-3 or TRBV12-4 to TRBJ2-7; 7 nucleotides match TRBD2. Trimming cost V 3 bases and J 3 bases; bases outside gene matches: 8. CDR3 length: 15 residues. CDR3 protein: CASSFGFGGGYEQYF. As DNA, the CDR3 is TGTGCCAGCAGTTTTGGGTTTGGGGGGGGCTACGAGCAGTACTTC.

The V gene is TRBV12-3 or TRBV12-4, the J gene TRBJ1-4; 10 bases fit TRBD1. The J segment lost 7 bases and the V segment lost 6 bases, leaving 2 bases of the junction unmatched. This CDR3 contains 13 residues. In DNA, the CDR3 is TGTGCCAGCAGGGGACAGGGGTTTGAAAAACTGTTTTTT. Its translation is CASRGQGFEKLFF.

This chain joins TRBV4-2 and TRBJ1-2, with 8 bases lining up with TRBD1. Unmatched junction bases numbered 8, after V lost 0 bases and J lost 8 bases. Germline V CDR1 and CDR2: LGHNA, YNFKEQ. The CDR3 length is 15 residues. CDR3 amino acids: CASSQEYGTGGGYTF. As DNA, the CDR3 is TGTGCCAGCAGCCAAGAATACGGGACAGGAGGAGGCTACACCTTC.

This clonotype appeared many times. The rearrangement uses TRBV7-2 and TRBJ1-1, with D unresolved. CDR3 length equals 13 residues. Trimming shortened V by 5 bases and J by 0 bases, and 7 bases separated the two germline ends. The V gene's germline CDR1 is SGHTA and CDR2 FQGNSA. This chain's CDR3 is CASSPSLNTEAFF. In DNA form, the CDR3 reads TGTGCCAGCAGCCCGAGCCTGAACACTGAAGCTTTCTTT. The full variable domain, completed using reference TRBV7-2 and TRBJ1-1, is GAGVSQSPSNKVTEKGKDVELRCDPISGHTALYWYRQSLGQGLEFLIYFQGNSAPDKSGLPSDRFSAERTGGSVSTLTIQRTQQEDSAVYLCASSPSLNTEAFFGQGTRLTVV.

This clonotype was counted between two and nine times. The chain recombines TRBV29-1 with TRBJ1-2; no firm D call. Trimming left V 1 base short and J 3 bases short, with 9 bases between. This CDR3 has 13 residues. From germline, CDR1 is SQVTM and CDR2 ANQGSEA. This chain's CDR3 is CSVEAVFDYGYTF. CDR3 bases: TGCAGCGTTGAAGCCGTTTTTGACTATGGCTACACCTTC.